This record looks at one TCR beta chain sequence and its context. Its matching antigen is unknown. Every donor was a healthy person donating bone marrow. Vbeta (60) and Jbeta (13) primers were used in the PCR. Produced via immunoSEQ multiplex PCR; TCRdb's table is partial and in-frame only. In the table there are some 120,000 clones, 65% to 75% of which are singletons. CDR3 size: 15 residues. The V end lost 0 bases, the J end lost 3 bases, and 12 bases lay between the germline ends. The germline CDR1 and CDR2 sequences are LGHNA and YNFKEQ. The sample originates from a study of cytomegalovirus exposure and HLA in healthy donors. Findings of the study overall: About 180 TCR beta chains were listed as cytomegalovirus-associated. In a later analysis, TCR beta V- and J-gene trimming was associated with a missense DCLRE1C variant. Sequence variants that were highly shared formed a cluster that was likely a sequencing artifact.

The sample comprised PBMCs. The genes are TRBV4-2 and TRBJ2-7; tentatively, D is TRBD2 (5 bases). The TCR sequence derives from a man aged 35 to 55 in good health and CMV-seropositive. For the CDR3, the DNA is TGTGCCAGCAGCCAAGAGGGCGGGCGGATCTACGAGCAGTACTTC. Its translation: CASSQEGGRIYEQYF.